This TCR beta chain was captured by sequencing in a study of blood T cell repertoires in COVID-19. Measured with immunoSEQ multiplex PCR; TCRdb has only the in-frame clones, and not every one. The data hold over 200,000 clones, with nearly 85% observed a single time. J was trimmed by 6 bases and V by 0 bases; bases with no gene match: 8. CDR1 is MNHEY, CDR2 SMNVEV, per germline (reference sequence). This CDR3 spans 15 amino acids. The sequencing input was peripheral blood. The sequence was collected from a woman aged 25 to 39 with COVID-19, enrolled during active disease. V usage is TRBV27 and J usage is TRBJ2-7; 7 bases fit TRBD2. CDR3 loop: CASSLSTPGGSEQYF. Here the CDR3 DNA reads TGTGCCAGCAGTTTATCGACTCCCGGGGGGTCCGAGCAGTACTTC.